This TCR beta chain was captured in a study of T-cell reconstitution after alpha-beta-depleted transplantation in children. Germline V lookup: CDR1 SQVTM, CDR2 ANQGSEA. CDR3 length: 14 amino acids. V was clipped by 4 bases and J by 1 base, with 12 bases between them. The authors prepared the TCRbeta library with unique molecular identifiers. MiXCR, applied by TCRdb to the PCR reads, yields one record per CDR3 protein. The sample records hundreds of thousands of distinct CDR3 sequences, 20% to 30% being singletons. Study results and caveats: At the one-year point after transplant, T-cell counts and TCRbeta diversity were found to come mostly from T cells that had been newly produced.

With regard to this clonotype: The target antigen is unknown.

The receptor's source is a female patient between 2 and 10 years old who had a stem cell transplant for congenital amegakaryocytic thrombocytopenia, so the T cells may come from the graft donor. The sequencing used PBMCs, mostly from graft donor cells, collected 360 days after TCRalphabeta/CD19-depleted stem cell transplant. The chain combines TRBV29-1 with TRBJ2-3; no definite D call. The CDR3 sequence: CSVVGWVGTDTQYF. CDR3 coding DNA: TGCAGCGTTGTTGGGTGGGTCGGCACAGATACGCAGTATTTT.